Shown below are 17 T cell receptor beta chains from a single sample sequenced in a study of identical twins. TCRdb re-called the 5' RACE reads with MiXCR, one entry per CDR3 protein. The sample shows around 200,000 distinct CDR3 sequences, less than 10% of them seen only once. The sequencing sample was made of memory (CD45RO+) T cells sorted from blood. The receptors here all came from a woman between 18 and 29 years old in good health.

This clonotype was detected only a few times. This chain links TRBV3-1 with TRBJ2-7; possibly TRBD2 for D (7 bases). Deletions cut 1 base from V and 3 bases from J, with 19 bases between. The germline V gene encodes CDR1 LGHDT and CDR2 YNNKEL (reference sequence). This CDR3 spans 17 amino acids. CDR3: CASSQAPATGGLYEQYF. The CDR3 region has the DNA TGTGCCAGCAGCCAAGCCCCCGCAACGGGGGGCCTCTACGAGCAGTACTTC.

This clonotype was counted between two and nine times. This chain connects TRBV5-1 to TRBJ2-7; D is unresolved. Trimming shortened V by 4 bases and J by 0 bases, and 11 bases separated the two germline ends. The CDR3 is 14 amino acids. Germline CDR1 SGHRS, CDR2 YFSETQ. In nucleotides, the CDR3 is TGCGCCAGCAGCGCCGGCAGGAGCTCCTACGAGCAGTACTTC. This codes for CASSAGRSSYEQYF.

This clonotype was detected many times. The V gene is TRBV20-1, the J gene TRBJ2-3; no firm D call. Germline CDR1 reads DFQATT; CDR2 reads SNEGSKA (reference sequence). This CDR3 has 11 residues. The V and J ends lost 6 bases and 2 bases respectively, with 6 bases between them. CDR3 sequence reads: CSAFPTDTQYF. In nucleotides, the CDR3 is TGCAGTGCGTTCCCCACAGATACGCAGTATTTT.

In this sample, this clonotype turned up many times. The chain is built from TRBV7-2 and TRBJ1-4; D is undetermined. This CDR3 is built from 14 residues. The ends were cut back, 2 bases at V and 7 bases at J, with 11 bases in the middle. In germline, CDR1 is SGHTA, CDR2 FQGNSA. CDR3 DNA: TGTGCCAGCAGCTTATCAGGAGGAGGTGAAAAACTGTTTTTT. Translated, it gives CASSLSGGGEKLFF.

The chain links TRBV29-1 to TRBJ2-3; no definite D call. Per germline, CDR1 SQVTM and CDR2 ANQGSEA. Between the trimmed V and J ends, which lost 1 base and 2 bases, there was a span of 7 bases. This CDR3 region has 13 residues. DNA of the CDR3: TGCAGCGTTGAAGGCAGAAACACAGATACGCAGTATTTT. It translates to CSVEGRNTDTQYF.

The table lists this clonotype with many counts. The J gene is TRBJ1-6, the V gene TRBV20-1; TRBD1 matches 9 bases. With 3 bases clipped from V and 7 bases from J, the junction kept 7 bases outside the gene matches. The CDR3 runs 15 residues. In germline, CDR1 is DFQATT, CDR2 SNEGSKA (reference sequence). The CDR3 region has the DNA TGCAGTGCTAGTTTCGGGACAGGGAGGAATTCACCCCTCCACTTT. Residues: CSASFGTGRNSPLHF.

The table lists this clonotype with many counts. The chain links TRBV5-6 to TRBJ2-7, with D unresolved. This CDR3 has 13 residues. Germline loops: CDR1 SGHDT, CDR2 YYEEEE. V lost 3 bases to trimming and J lost 3 bases, with 10 bases between them. CDR3 sequence: CASSSIGVYEQYF. CDR3 coding DNA: TGTGCCAGCAGCTCAATAGGAGTCTACGAGCAGTACTTC.

This rearrangement joins TRBV12-5 to TRBJ2-1, with 9 nucleotides matching TRBD2. This CDR3 has 16 amino acids. The ends lost 1 base at V and 8 bases at J; junction bases unmatched: 9. CDR1 is LGHNT and CDR2 is FRNRAP in the germline V gene. This chain's CDR3 is CASGLDIGTSFHEQFF. The CDR3 nucleotides read TGTGCTAGTGGTTTGGACATAGGGACTAGCTTCCATGAGCAGTTCTTC.

V and J are TRBV27 and TRBJ2-7; TRBD2 is a possible D gene (5 bases). The CDR3 has 13 residues. Germline V lookup: CDR1 MNHEY, CDR2 SMNVEV (reference sequence). V shed 6 bases and J shed 6 bases, with 15 bases lying between them. The CDR3: CASRLEGRGEQYF. Written as DNA, the CDR3 is TGTGCCAGCAGGCTCGAAGGGAGAGGCGAGCAGTACTTC.

The chain employs TRBV10-3 and TRBJ2-1; 12 bases map to TRBD2. Germline lookup yields CDR1 ENHRY and CDR2 SYGVKD. Trimming at V came to 4 bases and at J to 4 bases, leaving 5 bases not matched to a gene. CDR3 length equals 16 residues. For the CDR3, the DNA is TGTGCCATCAGTGCCTGGACTAGCGGGGAATACAATGAGCAGTTCTTC. Its translation: CAISAWTSGEYNEQFF.

J is TRBJ2-5 and V is TRBV5-5; TRBD2 is a possible D gene (5 bases). V gave up 4 bases and J gave up 1 base, with 14 bases separating them. This CDR3 contains 15 residues. From germline, CDR1 is SGHKS and CDR2 YYEKEE (reference sequence). The CDR3 spells CASSVLTGSQETQYF. CDR3 in DNA: TGTGCCAGCAGCGTCCTCACGGGGAGCCAAGAGACCCAGTACTTC.

The V gene is TRBV20-1, the J gene TRBJ2-5; 9 bases map to TRBD2. From germline, CDR1 is DFQATT and CDR2 SNEGSKA (reference sequence). Trimming at V came to 3 bases and at J to 5 bases, leaving 7 bases not matched to a gene. The CDR3 sequence is 14 residues long. This chain's CDR3 is CSARRGGPGETQYF. The CDR3 DNA sequence: TGCAGTGCTAGGCGGGGGGGCCCCGGGGAGACCCAGTACTTC.

This clonotype was found many times. The genes are TRBV4-2 and TRBJ2-3, with D uncertain. The V end lost 3 bases, the J end lost 5 bases, and 6 bases lay between the germline ends. In germline, CDR1 is LGHNA, CDR2 YNFKEQ. The CDR3 extends over 12 amino acids. The CDR3 sequence is CASSQELDTQYF. CDR3 sequence (DNA): TGTGCCAGCAGCCAGGAGCTAGATACGCAGTATTTT.

The CDR3 region has the DNA TGTGCCAGCATGCCTCACACAGGGGACTCCACCGGGGAGCTGTTTTTT. Translating gives CASMPHTGDSTGELFF. The J gene is TRBJ2-2, the V gene TRBV12-3 or TRBV12-4; TRBD1 is a possible D gene (7 bases). CDR3 length equals 16 residues. V was pared by 7 bases and J by 4 bases, with 19 bases between.

This clonotype was observed a few times. The gene calls are TRBV7-8 and TRBJ2-7; a possible D gene is TRBD1 (5 bases). CDR3 size: 14 residues. V was pared by 0 bases and J by 3 bases, with 9 bases between. CDR1 is SGHVS, CDR2 FQNEAQ, per germline. CDR3: CASSLAGAVYEQYF. The CDR3 DNA reads as TGTGCCAGCAGCTTAGCTGGGGCCGTCTACGAGCAGTACTTC.

The sample holds many counts of this clonotype. This chain connects TRBV12-3 or TRBV12-4 to TRBJ2-1; 10 bases line up with TRBD2. The V and J ends lost 1 base and 7 bases, in that order; junction bases with no gene match: 4. CDR3 length equals 15 residues. The CDR3 DNA sequence: TGTGCCAGCAGTTTAGTCGCTAGCGGGAGTAATGAGCAGTTCTTC. The encoded protein is CASSLVASGSNEQFF.

This clonotype was counted ten times or more. J is TRBJ1-4 and V is TRBV5-1, with a weak D call TRBD1 (6 bases). From germline, CDR1 is SGHRS and CDR2 YFSETQ. This CDR3 has 16 amino acids. The germline V and J ends were trimmed by 4 bases and 3 bases, with 16 bases remaining between them. This CDR3 reads CASSPTTGFPNEKLFF. The CDR3 region has the DNA TGCGCCAGCAGCCCGACTACAGGGTTTCCTAATGAAAAACTGTTTTTT. The full variable domain, its missing parts supplied by reference TRBV5-1 and TRBJ1-4, is KAGVTQTPRYLIKTRGQQVTLSCSPISGHRSVSWYQQTPGQGLQFLFEYFSETQRNKGNFPGRFSGRQFSNSRSEMNVSTLELGDSALYLCASSPTTGFPNEKLFFGSGTQLSVL.